This T cell receptor (beta chain) was recorded in a study of response to subunit inactivated influenza vaccine. Germline assignment: CDR1 ENHRY and CDR2 SYGVKD. V was shortened by 0 bases and J by 2 bases, with 7 bases between the two germline ends. This CDR3 contains 14 residues. TCRdb recomputed calls from the RT-PCR reads with MiXCR, one row per CDR3 protein. The table shows 500,000 or so distinct CDR3 sequences, with more than 15% occurring only once. The sample holds a few counts of this clonotype. Its target is unknown. Broader study findings: The authors suggested that few new T cells are recruited per seasonal influenza vaccination.

The J gene is TRBJ2-5, the V gene TRBV10-3; no firm D call. The sample in question was CD4+ T cells sorted from PBMCs, obtained around 25 months after vaccination. The TCR comes from a man between 50 and 70 years old who received an inactivated influenza vaccine. CDR3: CAISESNKQETQYF. The CDR3 DNA follows: TGTGCCATCAGTGAGTCGAATAAACAAGAGACCCAGTACTTC.